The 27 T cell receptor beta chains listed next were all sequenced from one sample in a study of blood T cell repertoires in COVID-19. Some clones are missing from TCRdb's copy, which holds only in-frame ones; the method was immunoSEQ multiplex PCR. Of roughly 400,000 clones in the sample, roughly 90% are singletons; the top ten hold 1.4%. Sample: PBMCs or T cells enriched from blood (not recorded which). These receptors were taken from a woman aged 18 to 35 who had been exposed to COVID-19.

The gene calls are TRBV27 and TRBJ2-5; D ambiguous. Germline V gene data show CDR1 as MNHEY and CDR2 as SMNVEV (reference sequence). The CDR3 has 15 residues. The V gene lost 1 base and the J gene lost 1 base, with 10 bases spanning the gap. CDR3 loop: CASSLYPSLQETQYF. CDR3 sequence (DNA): TGTGCCAGCAGTTTATATCCAAGCCTCCAAGAGACCCAGTACTTC.

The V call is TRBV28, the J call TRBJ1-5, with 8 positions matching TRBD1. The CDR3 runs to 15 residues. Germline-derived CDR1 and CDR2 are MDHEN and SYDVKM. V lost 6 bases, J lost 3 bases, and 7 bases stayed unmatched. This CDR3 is CASRRQGITNQPQHF. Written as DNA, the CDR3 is TGTGCCAGCAGACGACAGGGGATCACCAATCAGCCCCAGCATTTT. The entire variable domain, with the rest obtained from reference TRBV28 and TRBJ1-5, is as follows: DVKVTQSSRYLVKRTGEKVFLECVQDMDHENMFWYRQDPGLGLRLIYFSYDVKMKEKGDIPEGYSVSREKKERFSLILESASTNQTSMYLCASRRQGITNQPQHFGDGTRLSIL.

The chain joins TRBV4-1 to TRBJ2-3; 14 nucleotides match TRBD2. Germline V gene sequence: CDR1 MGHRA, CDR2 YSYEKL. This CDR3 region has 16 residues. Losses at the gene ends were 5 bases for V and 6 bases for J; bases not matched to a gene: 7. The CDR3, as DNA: TGCGCCAGCAGCAAAGGACTAGCGGGGGGTGGGGATACGCAGTATTTT. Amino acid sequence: CASSKGLAGGGDTQYF.

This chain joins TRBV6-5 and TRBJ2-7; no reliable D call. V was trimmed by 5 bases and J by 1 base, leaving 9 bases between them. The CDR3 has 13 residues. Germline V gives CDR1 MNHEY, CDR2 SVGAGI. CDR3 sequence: CASSQLLSYEQYF. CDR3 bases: TGTGCCAGCAGTCAGTTGTTATCCTACGAGCAGTACTTC.

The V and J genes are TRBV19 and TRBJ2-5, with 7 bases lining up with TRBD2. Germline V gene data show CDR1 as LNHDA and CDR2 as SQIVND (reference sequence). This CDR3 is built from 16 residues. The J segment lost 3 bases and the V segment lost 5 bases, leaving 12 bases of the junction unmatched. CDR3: CASSGDVGTMKETQYF. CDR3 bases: TGTGCCAGTAGTGGGGACGTCGGGACTATGAAAGAGACCCAGTACTTC.

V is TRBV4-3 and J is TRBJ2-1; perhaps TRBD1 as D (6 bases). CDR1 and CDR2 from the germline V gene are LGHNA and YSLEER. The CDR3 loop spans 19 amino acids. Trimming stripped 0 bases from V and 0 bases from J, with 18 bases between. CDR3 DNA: TGCGCCAGCAGCCAAGATTTGCCAGGGGCGGTGAGCTCCTACAATGAGCAGTTCTTC. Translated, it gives CASSQDLPGAVSSYNEQFF.

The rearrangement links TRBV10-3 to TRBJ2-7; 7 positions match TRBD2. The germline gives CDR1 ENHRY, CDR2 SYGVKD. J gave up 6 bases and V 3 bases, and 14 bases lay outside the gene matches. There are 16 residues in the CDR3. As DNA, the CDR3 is TGTGCCATCAGTGACCCTAACACCAACTTAGCGGGCGAGCAGTACTTC. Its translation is CAISDPNTNLAGEQYF.

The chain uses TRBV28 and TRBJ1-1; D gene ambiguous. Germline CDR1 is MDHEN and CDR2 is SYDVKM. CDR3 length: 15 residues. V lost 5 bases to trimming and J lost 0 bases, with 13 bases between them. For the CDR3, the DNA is TGTGCCAGCAGTGCGCCCCGTTTCATGAACACTGAAGCTTTCTTT. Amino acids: CASSAPRFMNTEAFF.

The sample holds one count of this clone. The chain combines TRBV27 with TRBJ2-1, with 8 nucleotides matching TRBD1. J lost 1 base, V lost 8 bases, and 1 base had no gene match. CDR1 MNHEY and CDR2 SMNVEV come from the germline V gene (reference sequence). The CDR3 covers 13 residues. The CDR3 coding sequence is TGTGCCAGCGGGGACAGGTCCTACAATGAGCAGTTCTTC. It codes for CASGDRSYNEQFF.

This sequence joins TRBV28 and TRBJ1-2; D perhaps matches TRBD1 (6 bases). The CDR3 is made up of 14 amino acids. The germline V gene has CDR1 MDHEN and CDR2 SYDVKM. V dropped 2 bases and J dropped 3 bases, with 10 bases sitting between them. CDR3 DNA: TGTGCCAGCAGTTTAAACCAGGGGTACTATGGCTACACCTTC. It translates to CASSLNQGYYGYTF.

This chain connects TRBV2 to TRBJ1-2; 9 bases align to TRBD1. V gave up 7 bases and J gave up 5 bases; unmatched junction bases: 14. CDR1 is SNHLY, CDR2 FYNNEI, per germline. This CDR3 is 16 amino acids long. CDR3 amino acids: CASNPDSRDRVYGYTF. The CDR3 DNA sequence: TGTGCCAGCAATCCCGACTCCCGGGACAGGGTTTATGGCTACACCTTC.

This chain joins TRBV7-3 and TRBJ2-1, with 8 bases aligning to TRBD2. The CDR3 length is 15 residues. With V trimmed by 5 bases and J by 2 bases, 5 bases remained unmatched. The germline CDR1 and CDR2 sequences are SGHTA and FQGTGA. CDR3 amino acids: CASSPRTSPYNEQFF. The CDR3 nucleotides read TGTGCCAGCAGCCCTAGGACTAGCCCCTACAATGAGCAGTTCTTC.

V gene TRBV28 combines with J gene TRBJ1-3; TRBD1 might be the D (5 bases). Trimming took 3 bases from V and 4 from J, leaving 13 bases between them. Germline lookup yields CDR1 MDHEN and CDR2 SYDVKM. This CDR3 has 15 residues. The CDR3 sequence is CASSFAGSPGNTIYF. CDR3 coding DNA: TGTGCCAGCAGTTTTGCAGGGTCCCCCGGAAACACCATATATTTT. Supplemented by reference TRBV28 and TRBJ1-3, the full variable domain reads DVKVTQSSRYLVKRTGEKVFLECVQDMDHENMFWYRQDPGLGLRLIYFSYDVKMKEKGDIPEGYSVSREKKERFSLILESASTNQTSMYLCASSFAGSPGNTIYFGEGSWLTVV.

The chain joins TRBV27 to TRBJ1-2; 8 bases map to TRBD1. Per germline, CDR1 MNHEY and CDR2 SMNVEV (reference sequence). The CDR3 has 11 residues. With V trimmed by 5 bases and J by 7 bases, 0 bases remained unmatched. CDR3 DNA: TGTGCCAGCAGTGGGACAGGTGGCTACACCTTC. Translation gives CASSGTGGYTF.

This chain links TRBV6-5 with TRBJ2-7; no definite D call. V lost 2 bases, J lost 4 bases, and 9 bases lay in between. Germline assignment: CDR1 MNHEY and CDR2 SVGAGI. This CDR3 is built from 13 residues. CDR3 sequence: CASSYGLGYEQYF. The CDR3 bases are TGTGCCAGCAGTTACGGGCTTGGGTACGAGCAGTACTTC.

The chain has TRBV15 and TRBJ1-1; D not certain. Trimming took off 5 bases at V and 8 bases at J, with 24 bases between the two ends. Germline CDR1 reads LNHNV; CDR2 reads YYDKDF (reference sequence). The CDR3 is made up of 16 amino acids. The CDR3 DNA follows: TGTGCCACCAGCCGGGCCGCCCGCGGGTTCCTGGTCGAAGCTTTCTTT. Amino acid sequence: CATSRAARGFLVEAFF.

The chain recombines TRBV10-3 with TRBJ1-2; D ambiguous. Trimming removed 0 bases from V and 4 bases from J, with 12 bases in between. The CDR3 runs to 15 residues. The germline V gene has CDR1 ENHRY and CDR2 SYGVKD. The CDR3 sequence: CAISESEPSIYGYTF. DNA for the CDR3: TGTGCCATCAGTGAGTCCGAACCGAGTATCTATGGCTACACCTTC.

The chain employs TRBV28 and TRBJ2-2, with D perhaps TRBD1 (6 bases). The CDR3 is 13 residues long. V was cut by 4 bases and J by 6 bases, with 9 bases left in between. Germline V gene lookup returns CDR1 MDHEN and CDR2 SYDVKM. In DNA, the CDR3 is TGTGCCAGCAGTTACAGGGAAGCCGGGGAGCTGTTTTTT. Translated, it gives CASSYREAGELFF.

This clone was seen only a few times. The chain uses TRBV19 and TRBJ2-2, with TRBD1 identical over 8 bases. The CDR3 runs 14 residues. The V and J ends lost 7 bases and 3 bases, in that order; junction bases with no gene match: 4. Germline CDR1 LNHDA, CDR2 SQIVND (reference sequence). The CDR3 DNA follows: TGTGCCAGTATGGTGACAGGGGACACCGGGGAGCTGTTTTTT. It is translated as CASMVTGDTGELFF.

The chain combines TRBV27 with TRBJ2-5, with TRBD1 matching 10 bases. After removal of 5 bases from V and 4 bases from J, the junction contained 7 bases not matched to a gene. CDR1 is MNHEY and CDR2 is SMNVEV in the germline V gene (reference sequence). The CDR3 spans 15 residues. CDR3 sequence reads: CASSVDRGSPETQYF. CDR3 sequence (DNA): TGTGCCAGCAGTGTGGACAGGGGGAGTCCAGAGACCCAGTACTTC.

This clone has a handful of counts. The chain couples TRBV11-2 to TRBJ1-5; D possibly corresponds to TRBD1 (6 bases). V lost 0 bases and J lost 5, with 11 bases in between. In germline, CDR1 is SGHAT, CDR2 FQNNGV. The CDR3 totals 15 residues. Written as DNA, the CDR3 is TGTGCCAGCAGCTTAGATCACCGACAGGATCAGCCCCAGCATTTT. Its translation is CASSLDHRQDQPQHF.

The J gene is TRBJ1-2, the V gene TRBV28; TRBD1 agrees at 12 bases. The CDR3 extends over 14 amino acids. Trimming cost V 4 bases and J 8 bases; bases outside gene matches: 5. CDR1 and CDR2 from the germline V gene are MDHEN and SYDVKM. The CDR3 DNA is TGTGCCAGCAGTTGGGGACAGGGGGCGAGGGGCTACACCTTC. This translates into CASSWGQGARGYTF.

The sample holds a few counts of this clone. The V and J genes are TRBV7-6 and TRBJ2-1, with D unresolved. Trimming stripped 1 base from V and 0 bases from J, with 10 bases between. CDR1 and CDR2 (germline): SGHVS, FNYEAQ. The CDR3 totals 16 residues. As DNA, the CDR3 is TGTGCCAGCAGCTTAGAAAGCGAGAGCTCCTACAATGAGCAGTTCTTC. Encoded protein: CASSLESESSYNEQFF.

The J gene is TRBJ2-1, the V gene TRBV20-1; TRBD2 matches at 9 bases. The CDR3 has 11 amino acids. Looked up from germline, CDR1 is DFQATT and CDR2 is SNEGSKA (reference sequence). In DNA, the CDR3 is TGCAGCGGACTAGCGTACAATGAGCAGTTCTTC. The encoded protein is CSGLAYNEQFF.

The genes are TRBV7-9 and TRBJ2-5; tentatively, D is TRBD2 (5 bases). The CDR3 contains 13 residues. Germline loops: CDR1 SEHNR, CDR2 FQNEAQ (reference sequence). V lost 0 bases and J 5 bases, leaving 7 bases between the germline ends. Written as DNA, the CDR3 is TGTGCCAGCAGCTTAGCGGGAGTGGAGACCCAGTACTTC. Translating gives CASSLAGVETQYF.

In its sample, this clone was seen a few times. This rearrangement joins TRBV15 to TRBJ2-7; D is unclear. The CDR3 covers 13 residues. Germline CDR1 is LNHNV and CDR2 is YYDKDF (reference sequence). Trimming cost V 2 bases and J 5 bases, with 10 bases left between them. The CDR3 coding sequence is TGTGCCACCAGCAGACAGGCCCAGGACGAGCAGTACTTC. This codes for CATSRQAQDEQYF.

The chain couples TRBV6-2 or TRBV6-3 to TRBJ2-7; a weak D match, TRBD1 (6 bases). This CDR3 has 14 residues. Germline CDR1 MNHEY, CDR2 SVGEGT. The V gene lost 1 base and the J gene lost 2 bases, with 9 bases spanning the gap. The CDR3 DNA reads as TGTGCCAGCAGTTACTTCAGGGGAACCTACGAGCAGTACTTC. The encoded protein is CASSYFRGTYEQYF.